This T cell receptor beta chain came from a study of blood T cell repertoires in COVID-19 (dated by TCRdb to the early 2020s). For the study in its entirety: Collaborator samples came from the United States, Italy and Spain and covered acute and convalescent phases of COVID-19. The material from the prospective study consisted of cDNA or gDNA derived from T cells, B-cell-depleted T cells, or PBMCs. Deeply sampled blood TCRbeta repertoires from subjects exposed to, actively infected with, or recovered from COVID-19 were included in the dataset. The repertoires were released in a freely available public database intended as a resource for research on the immune response to SARS-CoV-2. Samples were obtained from the ongoing ImmuneRACE study (first 160 participants) and from over 1,000 subjects provided by 6 global collaborators. Nearly every sample came with metadata listing a de-identified subject ID, COVID-19 status, age in years and sex. Where available, HLA class I and class II types were obtained from metadata supplied by the sample provider rather than from assay-based typing.

Taken from the germline V gene, the CDR1 and CDR2 loops are SGHAT and FQNNGV. V was cut back by 5 bases and J by 1 base, leaving a gap of 11 bases between them. CDR3 length: 14 amino acids, cysteine to phenylalanine. Only the CDR3 part of the read is kept: 42 bases, read in frame from the first base. One collaborating source in Seattle enrolled patients while the patients were actively infected and followed the patients over time throughout the course of disease. Collaborating institutions collected whole blood in K2EDTA tubes following their own protocols. Collaborator samples were shipped for TCRbeta analysis as frozen whole blood, isolated PBMCs, or DNA extracted from either sample type. TCRbeta CDR3 regions were amplified from genomic DNA using the immunoSEQ Assay, a bias-controlled multiplex PCR. Per the source publication's procedure: Nucleated cell counts per sample were estimated from amplification of reference gene primers within the assay. To quantify the absolute abundance of each unique TCRbeta CDR3 rearrangement, sequence reads were collapsed and filtered. For each sample, productive Simpson clonality was calculated by taking the square root of Simpson's diversity index across productive rearrangements. Not all clones reach the TCRdb copy of this immuneACCESS table, which keeps in-frame sequences only. Checked studies attribute under half of the gap to unresolved V genes and leave the rest unexplained. V and J calls and clone size are copied from that table; D and trimming were computed from the DNA. The sample records some 270,000 clones, about 84% of which are singletons. The ten biggest clones cover about 6% of the sample.

Summary of the overall study and its limitations: How much clinical and demographic metadata was included differed by source and by participant, and the metadata was provided uncurated.

On this clone itself: Its cognate antigen has yet to be identified. Per-base quality was not reported, and no clone a single base away is much larger than it.

The V gene is TRBV11-2 and the J gene is TRBJ1-1; tentative D gene TRBD1, with 6 bases matching. This clonotype was sampled from a woman over 75 with COVID-19, enrolled during active disease. Sequenced input: peripheral blood. For the CDR3, the sequence is CASSPKGQNTEAFF. The nucleotide sequence reads as follows: TGTGCCAGCAGCCCCAAGGGACAGAACACTGAAGCTTTCTTT.